These T cell receptor beta chains were read from a single sample in a study of T cell responses to AZD1222 COVID-19 vaccine. Clones were read by immunoSEQ multiplex PCR, and TCRdb kept only the in-frame ones, dropping some. The repertoire holds roughly 89,000 clones, over 75% seen once, with roughly 4.7% in the top ten. The sequenced sample was peripheral blood, obtained on day 0 of MenACWY control vaccination. The receptors originated from an adult in good health. Both conserved end residues are part of each CDR3. The D gene is left open where the match is weak. Not every row has a clone size; where given, it reads once, few, many or a size class.

>TRBJ1-5|TRBV7-9|NA|NA
TGTGCCAGCAGCCCAGGGGCTCAGCCCCAGCATTTT
CASSPGAQPQHF
>TRBJ2-1|TRBV10-3|TRBD2|NA
TGTGCCATATCTGTTAGCGGGATTAACAATGAGCAGTTCTTC
CAISVSGINNEQFF
>TRBJ2-5|TRBV7-8|NA|NA
TGTGCCAGCAGCTCGGTGGGGGGGCTCCGGGTTTCGTCCCAGTACTTC
CASSSVGGLRVSSQYF
>TRBJ2-7|TRBV18|NA|NA
TGTGCCAGCTCACTGGACAGGGAGGGGTCCTACGAGCAGTACTTC
CASSLDREGSYEQYF
>TRBJ1-6|TRBV6-1|TRBD1|few
TGTGCCAGCAGTGGTAGGACAGGGACGGATAATTCACCCCTCCACTTT
CASSGRTGTDNSPLHF
>TRBJ2-7|TRBV7-9|NA|NA
TGTGCCAGCAGCTTAAGTCTCCGGGACCGCGGCGACGAGCAGTACTTC
CASSLSLRDRGDEQYF
>TRBJ1-1|TRBV28|NA|NA
TGTGCCAGCCGAAGGGCAGGTGAGGGGACTGAAGCTTTCTTT
CASRRAGEGTEAFF
>TRBJ1-4|TRBV7-8|NA|NA
TGTGCCAGCAGCCGTAAAGAGGGACGTAATGAAAAACTGTTTTTT
CASSRKEGRNEKLFF
>TRBJ2-7|TRBV4-3|NA|NA
TGCGCCAGCAGCCAAGAGTGGGACCCCCTGGAGCAGTACTTC
CASSQEWDPLEQYF
>TRBJ2-1|TRBV7-2|NA|few
TGTGCCAGCAGCCGGGACCTCGCAAGGGAGCAGTTCTTC
CASSRDLAREQFF
>TRBJ2-7|TRBV28|NA|NA
TGTGCCAGCAGTTTCCCCGGCTACGAGCAGTACTTC
CASSFPGYEQYF
>TRBJ2-1|TRBV7-2|TRBD2|NA
TGTGCCAGCACCCTAGGGACTAGCAGAAATGAGCAGTTCTTC
CASTLGTSRNEQFF
>TRBJ2-5|TRBV6-2/TRBV6-3|TRBD2|NA
TGTGCCAGCATCCCCCGGGTGGTAGCGGGTTCTCAAGAGACCCAGTACTTC
CASIPRVVAGSQETQYF
>TRBJ1-6|TRBV7-8|NA|NA
TGTGCCAGCAGCAACCTAGGGGGGTATAATTCACCCCTCCACTTT
CASSNLGGYNSPLHF
>TRBJ2-1|TRBV10-1|NA|NA
TGCGCCAGCAGTGACTTGAATGATGAGCAGTTCTTC
CASSDLNDEQFF
>TRBJ1-2|TRBV10-1|NA|NA
TGCGCCAGCAGTGGAGATAAGGGTGGCTACACCTTC
CASSGDKGGYTF
>TRBJ2-1|TRBV27|TRBD1|NA
TGTGCCAGCAGTTCGGGGACAGGGGGACGGAATGAGCAGTTCTTC
CASSSGTGGRNEQFF
>TRBJ2-7|TRBV20-1|TRBD2|NA
TGCAGTGCTAGTTGGGCTAGCGGGAACTACGAGCAGTACTTC
CSASWASGNYEQYF
>TRBJ1-1|TRBV7-2|NA|NA
TGTGCCAGCGGCCGGGACCCTAGGGACACTGAAGCTTTCTTT
CASGRDPRDTEAFF
>TRBJ2-7|TRBV19|NA|NA
TGTGCCAGTAGTCCTAGACTACAGTACGAGCAGTACTTC
CASSPRLQYEQYF
>TRBJ2-5|TRBV19|TRBD2|NA
TGTGCCAGTAGTCTAGGACTAGAAGAGACCCAGTACTTC
CASSLGLEETQYF
>TRBJ1-5|TRBV18|NA|NA
TGTGCCAGCTCACCATCCGATGGGTCCGACTTTAATAGCAATCAGCCCCAGCATTTT
CASSPSDGSDFNSNQPQHF
>TRBJ1-1|TRBV18|TRBD1|few
TGTGCCAGCTTAGGAAACAGGGGCACTGAAGCTTTCTTT
CASLGNRGTEAFF
>TRBJ1-4|TRBV25-1|TRBD1|NA
TGTGCCAGCAGCCGAGGACAGGGCGACGAAAAACTGTTTTTT
CASSRGQGDEKLFF
>TRBJ2-7|TRBV28|TRBD2|NA
TGTGCCAGCAGTCCCCCGGGTAGCGGGAGTCTCAACGAGCAGTACTTC
CASSPPGSGSLNEQYF
>TRBJ1-5|TRBV10-3|NA|NA
TGTGCCATCAGCAGACTAGGGGGCAATCAGCCCCAGCATTTT
CAISRLGGNQPQHF
>TRBJ2-7|TRBV7-2|NA|NA
TGTGCCAGCAGCCCGGTGATCTCGAGGGCCCACGAGCAGTACTTC
CASSPVISRAHEQYF
>TRBJ1-1|TRBV5-1|NA|NA
TGCGCCAGCAGCCCGGGGAGGGACACTGAAGCTTTCTTT
CASSPGRDTEAFF
>TRBJ1-1|TRBV29-1|NA|NA
TGCAGCGTTGTCCCCGGGAACACTGAAGCTTTCTTT
CSVVPGNTEAFF
>TRBJ1-6|TRBV25-1|NA|NA
TGTGCCAGCAGTCCCGGACACTCCTATAATTCACCCCTCCACTTT
CASSPGHSYNSPLHF
>TRBJ2-7|TRBV4-2|TRBD1|NA
TGTGCCAGCAGCCAAGGTGGGACAGGGATACCCTACGAGCAGTACTTC
CASSQGGTGIPYEQYF
>TRBJ1-2|TRBV7-8|NA|NA
TGTGCCAGCAGCTCCCCCGATTTCTATGGCTACACCTTC
CASSSPDFYGYTF
>TRBJ1-2|TRBV5-4|NA|few
TGTGCCAGCAGCGATAGGGGCCGACACTATGGCTACACCTTC
CASSDRGRHYGYTF
>TRBJ1-5|TRBV7-6|NA|once
TGTGCCAGCAGCGTGCCCGAGGGCAGAGGCCTCAATCAGCCCCAGCATTTT
CASSVPEGRGLNQPQHF
>TRBJ1-2|TRBV28|NA|NA
TGTGCCAGCAGCCAACCCGGGGGACGGGGAGACTATGGCTACACCTTC
CASSQPGGRGDYGYTF
>TRBJ2-3|TRBV7-2|NA|NA
TGTGCCAGCAGCTTAGTGCTAGCTGCAGATACGCAGTATTTT
CASSLVLAADTQYF
>TRBJ1-5|TRBV3-1/TRBV3-2|NA|NA
TGTGCCAGCAGTCTCGGAGACAGTTATAGCAATCAGCCCCAGCATTTT
CASSLGDSYSNQPQHF
>TRBJ2-7|TRBV7-2|TRBD1|NA
TGTGCCAGCAGCTTAGTTTCGGGGACAGGACCCTACGAGCAGTACTTC
CASSLVSGTGPYEQYF
>TRBJ2-1|TRBV6-5|TRBD2|NA
TGTGCCAGCAGTTACTCGCGACTAGCGGGACGCAATGAGCAGTTCTTC
CASSYSRLAGRNEQFF
>TRBJ2-5|TRBV24-1|NA|NA
TGTGCCACCAGTGGAGGGGCGCGAGAGACCCAGTACTTC
CATSGGARETQYF
>TRBJ2-7|TRBV28|NA|NA
TGTGCCAGCAGTTTGAGGGGGGGGATGCTAACCTACGAGCAGTACTTC
CASSLRGGMLTYEQYF
>TRBJ2-7|TRBV4-2|NA|NA
TGTGCCAGCAGCCAAGATCGATTTTCCTACGAGCAGTACTTC
CASSQDRFSYEQYF
>TRBJ2-7|TRBV25-1|NA|NA
TGTGCCAGCAGTGGTCCAAGCTCCTACGAGCAGTACTTC
CASSGPSSYEQYF
>TRBJ1-2|TRBV6-5|NA|NA
TGTGCCAGCAGGGATCTACAGGGCGGCTACACCTTC
CASRDLQGGYTF
>TRBJ2-7|TRBV25-1|NA|NA
TGTGCCAGCAGTGAATCTGGGGGACCCCCCACCTACGAGCAGTACTTC
CASSESGGPPTYEQYF
>TRBJ2-5|TRBV5-6|TRBD2|NA
TGTGCCAGCAGCTTGATGCTAGCGGGGGTCCAAGAGACCCAGTACTTC
CASSLMLAGVQETQYF
>TRBJ2-2|TRBV4-1|NA|NA
TGCGCCAGCAGCCGCTGGGCCAACAGGGACACCGGGGAGCTGTTTTTT
CASSRWANRDTGELFF
>TRBJ2-4|TRBV3-1/TRBV3-2|TRBD1|NA
TGTGCCAGCAGCCACCAGGACAGGGGTCTGTACTTC
CASSHQDRGLYF
>TRBJ1-2|TRBV19|NA|NA
TGTGCCAGTAGTATAGCCGACAGCCCGGACTATGGCTACACCTTC
CASSIADSPDYGYTF
>TRBJ1-3|TRBV4-2|NA|once
TGTGCCAGCAGCCAGGAGGGGCAAACAGGGGGAAACACCATATATTTT
CASSQEGQTGGNTIYF
>TRBJ2-3|TRBV5-4|TRBD2|NA
TGTGCCAGCAGCTGGGGGAATAGCGGGAGGTACACAGATACGCAGTATTTT
CASSWGNSGRYTDTQYF
>TRBJ2-1|TRBV11-2|NA|NA
TGTGCCAGCAGCTTAGGTGCAGGGTTCCATGAGCAGTTCTTC
CASSLGAGFHEQFF